The rows below give T cell receptor beta chains drawn from one sample of a study of blood T cell repertoires in COVID-19. The table came from immunoSEQ multiplex PCR; TCRdb's copy has only in-frame clones and leaves some out. The sample consists of 210,000 or so clones, about 85% of them appearing once. The source material was PBMCs or T cells enriched from blood (not recorded which). These receptors all stem from a man younger than 40 who had recovered from COVID-19. Each CDR3 is given with its conserved first and last residue. The D gene is left open where the match is weak. Clone size is given for some rows only: seen once, a few or many times, or a class if the clone is expanded.

cdr3_nt | cdr3_aa | j_call | v_call | clone_size | d_call
TGTGCCAGCAGCCAAGATCAAGCAGGGCCTGAAGCTTTCTTT | CASSQDQAGPEAFF | TRBJ1-1 | TRBV4-2 | once | .
TGCGCCAGCAGCTTGGGAGGGTATCAGCCCCAGCATTTT | CASSLGGYQPQHF | TRBJ1-5 | TRBV5-1 | . | .
TGTGCCAGCACTACCTTGACTAGCACCCTGGACGAGCAGTACTTC | CASTTLTSTLDEQYF | TRBJ2-7 | TRBV28 | . | TRBD2
TGTGCCACTCGCGCGGGGGATTTACAGCCCCAGCATTTT | CATRAGDLQPQHF | TRBJ1-5 | TRBV6-5 | . | .
TGTGCCAGTAGTATGGAGGGTTCGTCTGGAAACACCATATATTTT | CASSMEGSSGNTIYF | TRBJ1-3 | TRBV19 | once | .
TGTGCCAGTACCAAGGGGAACACGCAGTATTTT | CASTKGNTQYF | TRBJ2-3 | TRBV6-5 | . | .
TGCGCCAGCAGAAACACCAGGGGGCTCTACGAGCAGTACTTC | CASRNTRGLYEQYF | TRBJ2-7 | TRBV10-2 | . | TRBD1
TGCGCCAGCAGCCCGGCGGGGGGCACAGATACGCAGTATTTT | CASSPAGGTDTQYF | TRBJ2-3 | TRBV5-1 | . | TRBD2
TGTGCCAGCAGCTTACTTTTTACGGGGGACACTGAAGCTTTCTTT | CASSLLFTGDTEAFF | TRBJ1-1 | TRBV7-2 | . | .
TGTGCCAGCAGTTCTAGAGATAAAGCTTTCTTT | CASSSRDKAFF | TRBJ1-1 | TRBV6-5 | . | .
TGCAGCGTTGAAGGCGGGAACGAGCAGTACTTC | CSVEGGNEQYF | TRBJ2-7 | TRBV29-1 | . | .
TGTGCCAGCAGCGTAGCCCCTGCGGGGGCCTACGAGCAGTACTTC | CASSVAPAGAYEQYF | TRBJ2-7 | TRBV9 | . | TRBD2
TGTGCCAGCACCCAAGACAGGGGTATAATACAGCCCTACGAGCAGTACTTC | CASTQDRGIIQPYEQYF | TRBJ2-7 | TRBV7-9 | . | TRBD1
TGTGCCTGGTCCCATAGGACTAGCGGGCCAGATACGCAGTATTTT | CAWSHRTSGPDTQYF | TRBJ2-3 | TRBV30 | . | TRBD2
TGTGCCAGCAGCCCCCTGTCTCGGGCGGGCGGGGCCAACGTCCTGACTTTC | CASSPLSRAGGANVLTF | TRBJ2-6 | TRBV5-6 | . | .
TGTGCCAGCAGCTTATCCAGGAACACCGGGGAGCTGTTTTTT | CASSLSRNTGELFF | TRBJ2-2 | TRBV7-9 | . | .
TGTGCCAGCAGCCTTTGGAGGGAAGGGAACACTGAAGCTTTCTTT | CASSLWREGNTEAFF | TRBJ1-1 | TRBV14 | . | .
TGTGCCAGCACCGACCGATACGGGGGGGGGAGCAATCAGCCCCAGCATTTT | CASTDRYGGGSNQPQHF | TRBJ1-5 | TRBV7-4 | few | .
TGTGCCAGCAGTTTACCCGGGACAGGGGCCTACGAGCAGTACTTC | CASSLPGTGAYEQYF | TRBJ2-7 | TRBV28 | few | TRBD1
TGTGCCTGGAAACCGGGACAGAGCTACGAGCAGTACTTC | CAWKPGQSYEQYF | TRBJ2-7 | TRBV30 | . | TRBD1
TGTGCCAGCAGTCAAACTAGCGGGGCGAACACCGGGGAGCTGTTTTTT | CASSQTSGANTGELFF | TRBJ2-2 | TRBV7-9 | . | TRBD2
TGTGCCAGCAGCTTAGAAGGGGGGGGGCAGTATTTT | CASSLEGGGQYF | TRBJ2-3 | TRBV11-2 | few | .
TGTGCCAGCAGCTTAGTTGCGGGACAGGGGTTCTACGAGCAGTACTTC | CASSLVAGQGFYEQYF | TRBJ2-7 | TRBV7-8 | . | TRBD1
TGTGCCAGCAGTTACTCCCCCCCGGAGGAGCAGTTCTTC | CASSYSPPEEQFF | TRBJ2-1 | TRBV6-2/TRBV6-3 | . | .
TGTGCCAGTAGTTCCAGACTGATGCTTAGCAATCAGCCCCAGCATTTT | CASSSRLMLSNQPQHF | TRBJ1-5 | TRBV19 | . | .
TGCGCCAGCAGCTTGGGGCCGGGACAGGGGAACACCGGGGAGCTGTTTTTT | CASSLGPGQGNTGELFF | TRBJ2-2 | TRBV5-1 | few | TRBD1
TGTGCCATCAGTGAGTATCCGGGACAGCAAGAAGCTTTCTTT | CAISEYPGQQEAFF | TRBJ1-1 | TRBV10-3 | . | TRBD1
TGTGCCAGTAGTATAGTCGGGGTCACAGATACGCAGTATTTT | CASSIVGVTDTQYF | TRBJ2-3 | TRBV19 | . | .
TGTGCCAGCAGTATACCGACGGGCAGGGCGGCAGATACGCAGTATTTT | CASSIPTGRAADTQYF | TRBJ2-3 | TRBV27 | . | .
TGTGCCAGCAGTTTAGCGGCCAACTACGAGCAGTACTTC | CASSLAANYEQYF | TRBJ2-7 | TRBV28 | few | .
TGTGCCAGCAGCTTAGTGACAGAAGTCTATGGCTACACCTTC | CASSLVTEVYGYTF | TRBJ1-2 | TRBV7-2 | . | .
TGTGCCAGTAGATTGGGTTCAGGAACCCTGAATAACTATGGCTACACCTTC | CASRLGSGTLNNYGYTF | TRBJ1-2 | TRBV19 | . | .
TGTGCCACCAGTGGACAGGGCAGTGGCTACACCTTC | CATSGQGSGYTF | TRBJ1-2 | TRBV24-1 | . | TRBD1
TGTGCCAGCAGCGTATCAGGGGGAGAATACACCGGGGAGCTGTTTTTT | CASSVSGGEYTGELFF | TRBJ2-2 | TRBV9 | . | TRBD1
TGTGCCAGCCGGGACACAACGAACGGAAACACCATATATTTT | CASRDTTNGNTIYF | TRBJ1-3 | TRBV6-5 | . | .
TGCGCCAGCAGCCTTGGCAGGCAAGAGACCCAGTACTTC | CASSLGRQETQYF | TRBJ2-5 | TRBV5-1 | . | .
TGTGCCAGTAGCTCCAGCGGGAGGTTCCACGAGCAGTACTTC | CASSSSGRFHEQYF | TRBJ2-7 | TRBV19 | . | TRBD2
TGTGCCAGCAGTGAAGTGGGGAGTCAGCCCCAGCATTTT | CASSEVGSQPQHF | TRBJ1-5 | TRBV25-1 | few | .
TGTGCCAGAAGCTTTGACAGCCCCGGGGAGCTGTTTTTT | CARSFDSPGELFF | TRBJ2-2 | TRBV5-3 | . | .
TGTGCCACCAGTTCCGGGACAGCGAATCAGCCCCAGCATTTT | CATSSGTANQPQHF | TRBJ1-5 | TRBV24-1 | . | TRBD1
TGTGCCACCAGTGAAGGGACAGAGAATCAGCCCCAGCATTTT | CATSEGTENQPQHF | TRBJ1-5 | TRBV24-1 | . | TRBD1
TGTGCCAGCACGTTTTCACAGGGATACACAGATACGCAGTATTTT | CASTFSQGYTDTQYF | TRBJ2-3 | TRBV6-5 | . | .
TGTGCCAGCAGCTCCGGGATTACCGGGGAGCTGTTTTTT | CASSSGITGELFF | TRBJ2-2 | TRBV5-4 | . | .
TGTGCCAGCAGTTCCTCGACAGGGAGTTCACCCCTCCACTTT | CASSSSTGSSPLHF | TRBJ1-6 | TRBV6-6 | once | TRBD1
TGTGCCAGCAGTTACAGAGGACTTTACAATGAGCAGTTCTTC | CASSYRGLYNEQFF | TRBJ2-1 | TRBV6-2/TRBV6-3 | . | .
TGTGCCAGCAGTTTCGGAGGGGCGGGGACCCAGTACTTC | CASSFGGAGTQYF | TRBJ2-5 | TRBV12-3/TRBV12-4 | . | .
TGTGCCAGCAGCCGTGTCGGACAGGGCTCTGGAAACACCATATATTTT | CASSRVGQGSGNTIYF | TRBJ1-3 | TRBV7-2 | . | TRBD1
TGCGCCAGCAGCTTGGGAGGGACAGGGTCGTACGAGCAGTACTTC | CASSLGGTGSYEQYF | TRBJ2-7 | TRBV5-1 | once | TRBD1
TGTGCCAGCAGCCTAGCGGGAGGAAACGAGCAGTACTTC | CASSLAGGNEQYF | TRBJ2-7 | TRBV7-9 | . | TRBD2
TGTGCCAGCGGATTCCGGGACACTGAAGCTTTCTTT | CASGFRDTEAFF | TRBJ1-1 | TRBV28 | . | .
TGTGGCCTAATGTCTTGGGGGCGGACCGGGGAGCTGTTTTTT | CGLMSWGRTGELFF | TRBJ2-2 | TRBV24-1 | . | .
TGTGCCAGCAGCTGGGGCGGGACGGGGAATGAGCAGTTCTTC | CASSWGGTGNEQFF | TRBJ2-1 | TRBV27 | . | .
TGTGCCAGCAGCCCCGGACTAGCGGGGATTCAAGAGACCCAGTACTTC | CASSPGLAGIQETQYF | TRBJ2-5 | TRBV3-1/TRBV3-2 | . | TRBD2
TGTGCCAGCAGCTCACACGACGGGACAATCTCCATCCCCACCGGGGAGCTGTTTTTT | CASSSHDGTISIPTGELFF | TRBJ2-2 | TRBV7-9 | . | .
TGTGCCAGTAGTATCGGCTCTAGCGGGAGGTCGGAGACCCAGTACTTC | CASSIGSSGRSETQYF | TRBJ2-5 | TRBV19 | once | TRBD2